What follows are 19 T cell receptor beta chains derived from one specimen sequenced in a study of blood T cell repertoires in COVID-19. Sequencing was performed with immunoSEQ multiplex PCR; in TCRdb, only in-frame clones are kept and a portion is missing. This table has fewer than 350,000 clones, around 90% appearing once. Sequenced material: PBMCs or T cells enriched from blood (not recorded which). All receptors come from a man in his sixties who had recovered from COVID-19.

CDR3 protein: CASSSGALYEQYF. The CDR3 region has the DNA TGTGCCAGTAGTAGCGGGGCCCTCTACGAGCAGTACTTC. The rearrangement uses TRBV19 and TRBJ2-7; tentatively, D is TRBD2 (6 bases). Germline CDR1 LNHDA, CDR2 SQIVND (reference sequence). V was clipped by 4 bases and J by 3 bases, with 10 bases between them. The CDR3 runs to 13 residues.

The chain has TRBV11-3 and TRBJ2-1; the match to TRBD2 covers 11 bases. This CDR3 region has 15 residues. Germline V gene sequence: CDR1 SGHNT, CDR2 YENEEA. After removal of 5 bases from V and 5 bases from J, the junction contained 5 bases not matched to a gene. The CDR3 DNA follows: TGTGCCAGCAGCCTAGCGGGAGGAGTCGACAATGAGCAGTTCTTC. Amino acids: CASSLAGGVDNEQFF. The full variable domain, in which reference TRBV11-3 and TRBJ2-1 provide the parts outside the CDR3, is EAGVVQSPRYKIIEKKQPVAFWCNPISGHNTLYWYLQNLGQGPELLIRYENEEAVDDSQLPKDRFSAERLKGVDSTLKIQPAELGDSAVYLCASSLAGGVDNEQFFGPGTRLTVL.

V gene TRBV19 combines with J gene TRBJ2-3, with TRBD1 matching over 8 bases. The CDR3 length is 16 residues. The ends lost 0 bases at V and 5 bases at J; junction bases unmatched: 7. The germline gives CDR1 LNHDA, CDR2 SQIVND (reference sequence). The CDR3 protein is CASSIELAGGRDTQYF. The CDR3 DNA is TGTGCCAGTAGTATAGAATTGGCAGGGGGCAGAGATACGCAGTATTTT.

The chain couples TRBV18 to TRBJ1-3, with 7 nucleotides matching TRBD1. Germline lookup yields CDR1 KGHSH and CDR2 LQKENI. V was clipped by 3 bases and J by 3 bases; unmatched bases: 2. There are 14 residues in the CDR3. CDR3 protein: CASSPGTDGNTIYF. As DNA, the CDR3 is TGTGCCAGCTCACCTGGGACAGATGGAAACACCATATATTTT.

The rearrangement links TRBV4-2 to TRBJ1-2; 7 nucleotides line up with TRBD1. Germline CDR1 and CDR2: LGHNA and YNFKEQ. The CDR3 extends over 16 amino acids. The J segment lost 7 bases and the V segment lost 1 base, leaving 12 bases of the junction unmatched. The CDR3 coding sequence is TGTGCCAGCAGCCAAGTTGAGGGACAGAGATTTCTTGGCTACACCTTC. Translating it yields CASSQVEGQRFLGYTF.

The chain recombines TRBV15 with TRBJ2-7; D may be TRBD2 (5 bases). V lost 1 base and J 2 bases, leaving 6 bases between the germline ends. Germline V lookup: CDR1 LNHNV, CDR2 YYDKDF (reference sequence). CDR3 length: 13 amino acids. This CDR3 is CATSRGLTYEQYF. The CDR3 region has the DNA TGTGCCACCAGCAGAGGACTAACCTACGAGCAGTACTTC.

CDR3 DNA: TGTGCCATCAGCGCGCGGGAGGGGGCGAGCTCTGGGGCCAACGTCCTGACTTTC. It specifies CAISAREGASSGANVLTF. This rearrangement joins TRBV10-3 to TRBJ2-6, with 9 bases matching TRBD2. CDR3 length equals 18 residues. V lost 6 bases and J lost 0; bases outside the gene matches: 9. Germline loops: CDR1 ENHRY, CDR2 SYGVKD.

V and J are TRBV4-2 and TRBJ1-6; 8 nucleotides align to TRBD1. V lost 1 base, J lost 7 bases, and 6 bases stayed unmatched. Germline CDR1 and CDR2: LGHNA and YNFKEQ. The CDR3 contains 16 residues. This CDR3 reads CASSQAGQVRNSPLHF. The CDR3, as DNA: TGTGCCAGCAGCCAAGCGGGACAGGTGAGGAATTCACCCCTCCACTTT.

J is TRBJ2-3 and V is TRBV6-4; 10 nucleotides align to TRBD2. V dropped 5 bases and J dropped 3; count of bases not matched to a gene: 8. This CDR3 region has 16 residues. Germline loops: CDR1 MRHNA, CDR2 SNTAGT. For the CDR3, the DNA is TGTGCCAGCAGTCCCATAGCGGGAGGCTCGACAGATACGCAGTATTTT. Its translation: CASSPIAGGSTDTQYF.

The chain uses TRBV3-1 (or the pseudogene TRBV3-2) and TRBJ2-7, with 8 bases identical to TRBD1. J lost 4 bases, V lost 3 bases, and 8 bases had no gene match. The CDR3 sequence is 15 residues long. Germline V gene data show CDR1 as LGHDT and CDR2 as YNNKEL (reference sequence). Here the CDR3 reads CASSHSGQVLYEQYF. CDR3 DNA sequence: TGTGCCAGCAGCCACTCGGGACAGGTTTTATACGAGCAGTACTTC.

This chain uses TRBV3-1 (or the pseudogene TRBV3-2) with TRBJ2-1; D uncertain. The germline V gene has CDR1 LGHDT and CDR2 YNNKEL (reference sequence). V lost 0 bases, J lost 10 bases, and 7 bases lay in between. This CDR3 has 12 residues. CDR3 DNA sequence: TGTGCCAGCAGCCAAGATTTACGGGAGCAGTTCTTC. This codes for CASSQDLREQFF.

The chain employs TRBV9 and TRBJ1-4; 7 bases fit TRBD1. J lost 3 bases, V lost 0 bases, and 5 bases had no gene match. This CDR3 has 16 amino acids. Germline V gene sequence: CDR1 SGDLS, CDR2 YYNGEE. The CDR3 DNA sequence: TGTGCCAGCAGCGTAGAACAGGGGCTGGCTAATGAAAAACTGTTTTTT. This sequence encodes CASSVEQGLANEKLFF.

This sequence joins TRBV27 and TRBJ2-4, with 11 bases lining up with TRBD1. The CDR3 is 17 amino acids. The V segment lost 4 bases and the J segment 2 bases; nucleotides outside the gene matches: 7. Germline CDR1 is MNHEY and CDR2 is SMNVEV (reference sequence). The CDR3, as DNA: TGTGCCAGCAGTTCAAGGACAGGGGGCGCATCCAAAAACATTCAGTACTTC. Translating it yields CASSSRTGGASKNIQYF.

This chain joins TRBV6-5 and TRBJ2-1, with D maybe TRBD1 (5 bases). Trimming removed 5 bases at V and 10 bases at J, with 15 bases between. The CDR3 consists of 13 residues. The germline V gene has CDR1 MNHEY and CDR2 SVGAGI. CDR3 nucleotides: TGTGCCAGCAGTACCCCTTTAGGGGCGGAGCAGTTCTTC. This encodes CASSTPLGAEQFF.

The chain employs TRBV4-2 and TRBJ2-7; 11 bases fit TRBD2. The CDR3 extends over 18 amino acids. Unmatched junction bases numbered 13, after V lost 3 bases and J lost 3 bases. The germline V gene encodes CDR1 LGHNA and CDR2 YNFKEQ. CDR3 sequence: CASSHATSVGLAGYEQYF. CDR3 nucleotide sequence: TGTGCCAGCAGCCATGCTACCTCCGTCGGACTAGCGGGCTACGAGCAGTACTTC.

V and J are TRBV28 and TRBJ1-1; D gene uncertain. Per the germline V gene, CDR1 is MDHEN and CDR2 is SYDVKM. V lost 6 bases, J lost 11 bases, and 16 bases lay in between. CDR3 length: 12 amino acids. The CDR3 sequence is CASSRYDARAFF. CDR3 nucleotide sequence: TGTGCCAGCAGCCGATATGATGCTAGGGCTTTCTTT.

The V gene is TRBV9, the J gene TRBJ2-1, with TRBD1 matching over 7 bases. In germline, CDR1 is SGDLS, CDR2 YYNGEE. The length of the CDR3 is 15 residues. V shed 3 bases, J shed 1 base, and the junction held 4 bases outside the gene matches. The CDR3 DNA reads TGTGCCAGCAGCGCCGACAGGGTATCCTACAATGAGCAGTTCTTC. Encoded protein: CASSADRVSYNEQFF.

The J gene is TRBJ2-6, the V gene TRBV5-1; D might be TRBD1 (6 bases). Germline CDR1 reads SGHRS; CDR2 reads YFSETQ. CDR3 length equals 20 residues. V shed 0 bases and J shed 0 bases, with 19 bases lying between them. The CDR3 loop is CASSLEFMGAAISGANVLTF. The CDR3 bases are TGCGCCAGCAGCTTGGAGTTTATGGGGGCAGCGATCTCTGGGGCCAACGTCCTGACTTTC.

The J gene is TRBJ2-3, the V gene TRBV28; 8 nucleotides line up with TRBD1. The CDR3 length is 12 residues. V was clipped by 8 bases and J by 4 bases; unmatched bases: 2. Germline assignment: CDR1 MDHEN and CDR2 SYDVKM. CDR3 sequence reads: CASDRGADTQYF. For the CDR3, the DNA is TGTGCCAGCGACAGGGGCGCAGATACGCAGTATTTT.